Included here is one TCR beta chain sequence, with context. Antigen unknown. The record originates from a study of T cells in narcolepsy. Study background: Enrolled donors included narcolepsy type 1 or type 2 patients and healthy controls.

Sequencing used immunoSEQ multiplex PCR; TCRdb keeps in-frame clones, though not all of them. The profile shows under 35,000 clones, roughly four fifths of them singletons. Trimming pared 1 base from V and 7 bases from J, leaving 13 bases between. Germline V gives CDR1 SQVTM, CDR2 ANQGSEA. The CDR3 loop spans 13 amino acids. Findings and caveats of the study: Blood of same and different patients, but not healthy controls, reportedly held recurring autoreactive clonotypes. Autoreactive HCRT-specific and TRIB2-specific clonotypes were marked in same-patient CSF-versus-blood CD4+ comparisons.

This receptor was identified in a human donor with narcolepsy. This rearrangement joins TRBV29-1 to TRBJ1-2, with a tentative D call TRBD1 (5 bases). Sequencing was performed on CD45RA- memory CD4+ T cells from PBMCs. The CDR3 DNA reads TGCAGCGTTGAAGGTCAGGGTGCGATTGGCTACACCTTC. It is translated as CSVEGQGAIGYTF.